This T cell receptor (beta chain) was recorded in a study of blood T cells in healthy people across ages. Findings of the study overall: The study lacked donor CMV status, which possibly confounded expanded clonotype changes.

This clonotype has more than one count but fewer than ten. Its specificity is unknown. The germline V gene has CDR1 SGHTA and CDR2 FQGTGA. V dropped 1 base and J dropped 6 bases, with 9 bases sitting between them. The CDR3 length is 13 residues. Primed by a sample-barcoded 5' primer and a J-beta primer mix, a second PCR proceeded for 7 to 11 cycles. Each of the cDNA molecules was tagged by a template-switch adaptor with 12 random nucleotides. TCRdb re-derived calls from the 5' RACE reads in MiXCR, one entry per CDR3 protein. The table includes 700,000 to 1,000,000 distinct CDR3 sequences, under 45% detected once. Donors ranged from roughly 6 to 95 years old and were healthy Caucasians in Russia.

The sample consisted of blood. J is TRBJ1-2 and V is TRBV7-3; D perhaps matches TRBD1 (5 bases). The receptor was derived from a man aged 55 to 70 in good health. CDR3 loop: CASSLMPGDGYTF. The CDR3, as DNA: TGTGCCAGCAGCTTAATGCCGGGGGATGGCTACACCTTC.